A single sample is the source of the 29 T cell receptor beta chains below, sequenced in a study of CXCR3-negative and CXCR3-positive naive CD8 T cells. UMI-labeled 5' RACE yielded the TRB cDNA libraries. For each CDR3 protein, TCRdb gives one entry from its re-call of the 5' RACE reads, without DNA. Recorded for this sample: 50,000 to 75,000 distinct CDR3 sequences. Sequencing input: naive CXCR3- CD8+ T cells from blood. Subset indicated: CD45RO-CCR7+CD27+CD95- naive CD8+ T cells lacking CXCR3 (TNR3-). These receptors were obtained from a human donor in good health. Some clones in this sample may be carry-over from other donors' samples.

This chain links TRBV27 with TRBJ2-5; there is no DNA to check the TCRdb D call of TRBD2. This CDR3 is built from 16 residues. Germline CDR1 is MNHEY and CDR2 is SMNVEV (reference sequence). The CDR3 is CASRGLAGGPLETQYF.

The chain links TRBV20-1 to TRBJ2-7; the TCRdb call, TRBD1, lacks DNA for checking. This CDR3 comprises 15 residues. Germline loops: CDR1 DFQATT, CDR2 SNEGSKA (reference sequence). The CDR3 is CSARGIGTSSYEQYF.

The chain joins TRBV20-1 to TRBJ2-6; TCRdb selects TRBD1, and the lack of DNA leaves this call unchecked. Per germline, CDR1 DFQATT and CDR2 SNEGSKA (reference sequence). The CDR3 consists of 16 residues. CDR3 sequence: CSASELSGQGANVLTF.

The genes are TRBV29-1 and TRBJ1-1; no DNA is available, so the TRBD1 call from TCRdb remains unchecked. Germline-derived CDR1 and CDR2 are SQVTM and ANQGSEA. The CDR3 runs 15 residues. This CDR3 is CSVEEKQGHPTEAFF.

The V call is TRBV2, the J call TRBJ2-1; TCRdb reports TRBD1, a call that lacks DNA to check it against. Germline V gives CDR1 SNHLY, CDR2 FYNNEI. This CDR3 is built from 15 residues. CDR3 sequence: CASSEQGDAYNEQFF.

J is TRBJ2-1 and V is TRBV9. Germline CDR1 reads SGDLS; CDR2 reads YYNGEE. The length of the CDR3 is 13 residues. CDR3 residues: CASSVAGSGEQFF.

The chain carries TRBV6-2 or TRBV6-3 and TRBJ2-1; TCRdb's assignment of TRBD2 cannot be checked, as there is no DNA. This CDR3 has 15 amino acids. Per the germline V gene, CDR1 is MNHEY and CDR2 is SVGEGT. The CDR3 is CASSRVAGEYNEQFF.

The V call is TRBV12-3 or TRBV12-4, the J call TRBJ2-3; TCRdb names TRBD1, which stays unverified in the absence of DNA. The CDR3 has 15 residues. CDR3 amino acids: CASSSDWGFTDTQYF.

The V and J genes are TRBV13 and TRBJ2-1. The V gene's germline CDR1 is PRHDT and CDR2 FYEKMQ (reference sequence). The CDR3 consists of 12 residues. CDR3 region: CASSPATNEQFF. Complete variable domain (other parts from reference TRBV13 and TRBJ2-1): AAGVIQSPRHLIKEKRETATLKCYPIPRHDTVYWYQQGPGQDPQFLISFYEKMQSDKGSIPDRFSAQQFSDYHSELNMSSLELGDSALYFCASSPATNEQFFGPGTRLTVL.

The rearrangement links TRBV19 to TRBJ2-7; with no DNA, the TCRdb D assignment of TRBD1 cannot be verified. CDR3 length equals 12 residues. Germline CDR1 and CDR2: LNHDA and SQIVND (reference sequence). CDR3: CASGRAAGEQYF.

The chain combines TRBV7-9 with TRBJ2-1; TCRdb's D gene call, TRBD2, goes unchecked for lack of DNA. This CDR3 has 11 amino acids. CDR1 and CDR2 (germline): SEHNR, FQNEAQ (reference sequence). The CDR3 here is CASSPTRIQFF.

J is TRBJ2-7 and V is TRBV20-1; lacking DNA, the TRBD1 call made by TCRdb goes unchecked. The CDR3 has 13 residues. The V gene's germline CDR1 is DFQATT and CDR2 SNEGSKA (reference sequence). CDR3 in amino acids: CSARDRGGWEQYF.

The chain combines TRBV4-3 with TRBJ2-3; checking the TCRdb D call of TRBD1 is not possible without DNA. This CDR3 region has 15 residues. From germline, CDR1 is LGHNA and CDR2 YSLEER. The CDR3 loop is CASSYWDTGTDTQYF.

The chain recombines TRBV5-1 with TRBJ1-2; lacking DNA, the TRBD1 call made by TCRdb goes unchecked. This CDR3 contains 17 residues. In germline, CDR1 is SGHRS, CDR2 YFSETQ. The chain's CDR3 is CASSGRDRFSPNYGYTF.

The rearrangement joins TRBV15 to TRBJ1-2; the D gene TCRdb calls, TRBD1, cannot be checked with no DNA. Germline loops: CDR1 LNHNV, CDR2 YYDKDF (reference sequence). The CDR3 loop spans 14 amino acids. The CDR3 sequence is CATSRPGQGDRYTF.

The V and J genes are TRBV7-2 and TRBJ2-7; the D call of TRBD1 rests on TCRdb alone, since no DNA is present to check it. Germline CDR1 reads SGHTA; CDR2 reads FQGNSA. There are 13 residues in the CDR3. CDR3 protein: CASAPGVSYEQYF.

V gene TRBV9 combines with J gene TRBJ1-1. The CDR3 contains 13 residues. CDR1 is SGDLS and CDR2 is YYNGEE in the germline V gene. The CDR3 reads CASSVTGNTEAFF. Using reference TRBV9 and TRBJ1-1 for the parts outside the CDR3, the full variable domain is DSGVTQTPKHLITATGQRVTLRCSPRSGDLSVYWYQQSLDQGLQFLIQYYNGEERAKGNILERFSAQQFPDLHSELNLSSLELGDSALYFCASSVTGNTEAFFGQGTRLTVV.

V gene TRBV27 combines with J gene TRBJ2-5; TCRdb outputs TRBD2, but without DNA this stays unchecked. CDR1 and CDR2 (germline): MNHEY, SMNVEV (reference sequence). The CDR3 runs to 18 residues. This CDR3 reads CASSRDTGTSGLVDTQYF.

This chain connects TRBV29-1 to TRBJ2-7; TCRdb calls TRBD1, which cannot be checked without DNA. This CDR3 has 12 amino acids. CDR1 SQVTM and CDR2 ANQGSEA come from the germline V gene. Here the CDR3 reads CSCYLGGYEQYF.

J is TRBJ1-5 and V is TRBV28. This CDR3 is built from 15 residues. Germline CDR1 is MDHEN and CDR2 is SYDVKM. CDR3 sequence: CASSFWSERNQPQHF.

The V call is TRBV7-9, the J call TRBJ2-7. The CDR3 is 14 amino acids. The germline V gene encodes CDR1 SEHNR and CDR2 FQNEAQ (reference sequence). The CDR3 sequence: CASSLDPGAYEQYF.

The rearrangement uses TRBV27 and TRBJ2-1; TCRdb's D gene call, TRBD2, goes unchecked for lack of DNA. The CDR3 length is 16 residues. Germline values: CDR1 MNHEY, CDR2 SMNVEV (reference sequence). CDR3 sequence reads: CASSLLAGGSGSEQFF.

The CDR3 loop reads CASSFWVGRWEETQYF. This chain uses TRBV7-2 with TRBJ2-5; TCRdb lists TRBD2, though no DNA is available to test this call. The CDR3 extends over 16 amino acids. The germline V gene has CDR1 SGHTA and CDR2 FQGNSA.

V gene TRBV7-2 combines with J gene TRBJ2-5; the D gene TCRdb calls, TRBD2, cannot be checked with no DNA. Germline V gives CDR1 SGHTA, CDR2 FQGNSA. This CDR3 has 15 residues. The CDR3 loop reads CASSFHRLAQETQYF.

The chain is built from TRBV11-2 and TRBJ2-1; TCRdb lists TRBD2, though no DNA is available to test this call. Germline assignment: CDR1 SGHAT and CDR2 FQNNGV. The CDR3 contains 16 residues. This chain's CDR3 is CASSLSRLADHNEQFF.

Here the CDR3 reads CASSYSMELAGDSGPDTQYF. The V call is TRBV6-2 or TRBV6-3, the J call TRBJ2-3; lacking DNA, the TRBD2 call made by TCRdb goes unchecked. CDR1 is MNHEY and CDR2 is SVGEGT in the germline V gene. The CDR3 covers 20 residues.

V gene TRBV6-5 combines with J gene TRBJ2-2; TCRdb's D gene call, TRBD1, goes unchecked for lack of DNA. The CDR3 is 16 amino acids. The V gene's germline CDR1 is MNHEY and CDR2 SVGAGI. The CDR3 is CASSYGDRSHTGELFF.

Here the CDR3 reads CANDRVLNTEAFF. This sequence joins TRBV7-2 and TRBJ1-1; TCRdb's D call of TRBD1 is untestable without DNA. This CDR3 has 13 amino acids. The germline V gene encodes CDR1 SGHTA and CDR2 FQGNSA.

The chain joins TRBV12-3 or TRBV12-4 to TRBJ1-1; TCRdb indicates TRBD1, and absent DNA this call remains unverified. The CDR3 contains 16 residues. The CDR3 sequence: CASSFQDNRANTEAFF.